Shown below are 31 T cell receptor beta chains from a single sample sequenced in a study of response to subunit inactivated influenza vaccine. A single record per CDR3 protein comes from TCRdb applying MiXCR to the RT-PCR reads. The sample carries 550,000 to 650,000 distinct CDR3 sequences, around 11% recorded once. The material sequenced was PBMCs from blood, taken on the day of vaccination. The source of these receptors is a man in his forties or fifties who received an inactivated influenza vaccine.

This clonotype occurred many times. The chain links TRBV5-1 to TRBJ2-2; D call uncertain. The CDR3 loop spans 13 amino acids. V lost 1 base to trimming and J lost 4 bases, with 5 bases between them. CDR1 is SGHRS and CDR2 is YFSETQ in the germline V gene. CDR3 protein: CASSLRFTGELFF. The CDR3 coding sequence is TGCGCCAGCAGCTTGAGATTCACCGGGGAGCTGTTTTTT.

This clonotype was observed a handful of times. The gene calls are TRBV6-2 or TRBV6-3 and TRBJ1-6; the match to TRBD1 covers 8 bases. V dropped 6 bases and J dropped 9; count of bases not matched to a gene: 10. Germline loops: CDR1 MNHEY, CDR2 SVGEGT. The CDR3 has 15 amino acids. As DNA, the CDR3 is TGTGCCAGCAGCCCACTTGGACAGGGAGTTTCACCCCTCCACTTT. This encodes CASSPLGQGVSPLHF.

This clonotype was seen repeatedly, ten times or more. This chain uses TRBV7-9 with TRBJ2-2, with a weak D call TRBD1 (5 bases). Germline-derived CDR1 and CDR2 are SEHNR and FQNEAQ (reference sequence). The germline V and J ends were trimmed by 2 bases and 2 bases, with 6 bases remaining between them. There are 14 residues in the CDR3. The CDR3 loop is CASSLRGNTGELFF. The CDR3 coding sequence is TGTGCCAGCAGCTTAAGGGGAAACACCGGGGAGCTGTTTTTT.

V usage is TRBV4-2 and J usage is TRBJ2-1; TRBD1 might be the D (6 bases). V was cut by 0 bases and J by 2 bases, with 14 bases left in between. Per germline, CDR1 LGHNA and CDR2 YNFKEQ. The CDR3 spans 17 residues. The CDR3 loop reads CASSQDQQGSPYNEQFF. For the CDR3, the DNA is TGTGCCAGCAGCCAAGACCAACAGGGCAGCCCCTACAATGAGCAGTTCTTC.

CDR3 in amino acids: CASSYYAGSDEQYF. The DNA of the CDR3 is TGTGCCAGCAGTTACTATGCAGGTAGCGACGAGCAGTACTTC. The J gene is TRBJ2-7, the V gene TRBV6-5; a weak D match, TRBD2 (5 bases). Germline CDR1 and CDR2: MNHEY and SVGAGI. This CDR3 has 14 amino acids. Trimming left V 1 base short and J 5 bases short, with 12 bases between.

At least ten counts were recorded for this clonotype. The V gene is TRBV7-3, the J gene TRBJ2-5; no firm D call. Germline CDR1 and CDR2: SGHTA and FQGTGA. Trimming left V 3 bases short and J 1 base short, with 9 bases between. The length of the CDR3 is 14 residues. The CDR3 bases are TGTGCCAGCAGCTTGTCAGGACCCCAAGAGACCCAGTACTTC. This codes for CASSLSGPQETQYF.

This clonotype was detected only a few times. The chain recombines TRBV29-1 with TRBJ2-3; the D is unclear. With 4 bases removed from V and 4 bases from J, the gap between germline ends came to 9 bases. This CDR3 has 12 residues. Germline CDR1 reads SQVTM; CDR2 reads ANQGSEA. CDR3 loop: CSVGPSPDTQYF. CDR3 coding DNA: TGCAGCGTTGGGCCTTCGCCAGATACGCAGTATTTT.

This clonotype was seen only a few times. This sequence joins TRBV28 and TRBJ2-5; 10 positions match TRBD1. V gave up 4 bases and J gave up 5 bases; unmatched junction bases: 7. The V gene's germline CDR1 is MDHEN and CDR2 SYDVKM. The CDR3 is made up of 15 amino acids. For the CDR3, the DNA is TGTGCCAGCAGTTCTGGGACAGGGGTCAGGGAGACCCAGTACTTC. This sequence encodes CASSSGTGVRETQYF.

This clonotype was seen only a few times. DNA of the CDR3: TGTGCCAGCAGCTTGGCTCCGAGGGGGGGAAACACCATATATTTT. This translates into CASSLAPRGGNTIYF. The J gene is TRBJ1-3, the V gene TRBV5-5; perhaps TRBD1 as D (6 bases). This CDR3 contains 15 residues. The V gene lost 0 bases and the J gene lost 4 bases, with 11 bases spanning the gap. Per germline, CDR1 SGHKS and CDR2 YYEKEE (reference sequence).

This clonotype occurred a few times. This chain joins TRBV13 and TRBJ2-3; 8 positions match TRBD2. The J segment lost 5 bases and the V segment lost 5 bases, leaving 6 bases of the junction unmatched. CDR3 length: 14 residues. CDR1 and CDR2 from the germline V gene are PRHDT and FYEKMQ (reference sequence). DNA of the CDR3: TGTGCCAGCAGCCCAGCGGGAGTCGGAGATACGCAGTATTTT. It encodes CASSPAGVGDTQYF.

This clonotype was observed a handful of times. V usage is TRBV10-3 and J usage is TRBJ2-3, with 13 nucleotides matching TRBD2. Losses at the gene ends were 5 bases for V and 5 bases for J; bases not matched to a gene: 7. This CDR3 is built from 16 residues. Germline CDR1 and CDR2: ENHRY and SYGVKD. CDR3 residues: CAISRRTSGGRDTQYF. The CDR3 DNA is TGTGCCATCAGTCGACGGACTAGCGGGGGCCGAGATACGCAGTATTTT.

This clonotype was seen only a few times. The chain links TRBV3-1 to TRBJ2-7; TRBD2 is a possible D gene (6 bases). Germline CDR1 and CDR2: LGHDT and YNNKEL (reference sequence). This CDR3 comprises 17 residues. The V and J ends lost 4 bases and 3 bases respectively, with 22 bases between them. This CDR3 reads CASSPPRGLGGNYEQYF. The DNA for the CDR3 is TGTGCCAGCAGCCCCCCCCGGGGTCTGGGGGGAAACTACGAGCAGTACTTC.

The table lists this clonotype with many counts. The chain combines TRBV12-3 or TRBV12-4 with TRBJ2-7; TRBD1 aligns across 11 bases. The CDR3 runs 13 residues. V trimming: 9 bases; J trimming: 1 base; junction bases outside the gene matches: 2. CDR3 bases: TGTGCCAGTCGGGACAGGGGGTCCTACGAGCAGTACTTC. Amino acids: CASRDRGSYEQYF.

This rearrangement joins TRBV6-5 to TRBJ2-5, with D hard to call. Trimming removed 2 bases at V and 2 bases at J, with 12 bases between. CDR1 and CDR2 (germline): MNHEY, SVGAGI. The CDR3 consists of 15 residues. CDR3 bases: TGTGCCAGCAGTTACCTCCGGAGCAATCAAGAGACCCAGTACTTC. Protein sequence: CASSYLRSNQETQYF.

The chain couples TRBV10-3 to TRBJ2-5; 8 bases agree with TRBD2. The CDR3 is 14 residues long. Looked up from germline, CDR1 is ENHRY and CDR2 is SYGVKD. The J segment lost 5 bases and the V segment lost 4 bases, leaving 6 bases of the junction unmatched. CDR3 nucleotide sequence: TGTGCCATCAGTGGGAGCGGGAGTTTGGAGACCCAGTACTTC. Its protein is CAISGSGSLETQYF.

The genes are TRBV5-1 and TRBJ1-4; 12 positions agree with TRBD1. From germline, CDR1 is SGHRS and CDR2 YFSETQ. Trimming took 3 bases from V and 7 from J; bases not matched to a gene: 7. The CDR3 is 16 residues long. The CDR3 sequence: CASSWGTGGAREKLFF. CDR3 nucleotides: TGCGCCAGCAGCTGGGGGACAGGGGGCGCGCGTGAAAAACTGTTTTTT.

This clonotype was observed a handful of times. V and J are TRBV6-2 or TRBV6-3 and TRBJ2-3; tentatively, D is TRBD2 (6 bases). The V end was cut by 4 bases, the J end by 1 base, with 12 bases between. CDR3 size: 15 residues. Per the germline V gene, CDR1 is MNHEY and CDR2 is SVGEGT. The CDR3, as DNA: TGTGCCAGCAGTTCCCCTAGCGTAGGCACAGATACGCAGTATTTT. Encoded protein: CASSSPSVGTDTQYF.

At least ten counts were recorded for this clonotype. The chain is built from TRBV4-3 and TRBJ1-1, with TRBD1 matching 8 bases. The V and J ends lost 0 bases and 2 bases, in that order; junction bases with no gene match: 11. The CDR3 extends over 18 amino acids. Germline V lookup: CDR1 LGHNA, CDR2 YSLEER. CDR3 DNA: TGCGCCAGCAGCCAAGAGGCTGGGGGACAGGCCTCAAACACTGAAGCTTTCTTT. Translated: CASSQEAGGQASNTEAFF.

The chain has TRBV28 and TRBJ2-7; maybe TRBD1 (5 bases). Germline-derived CDR1 and CDR2 are MDHEN and SYDVKM. Trimming shortened V by 2 bases and J by 6 bases, and 17 bases separated the two germline ends. This CDR3 is 15 amino acids long. This CDR3 is CASSLRTYSQGEQYF. The CDR3 DNA is TGTGCCAGCAGTTTACGGACATATTCTCAGGGCGAGCAGTACTTC. The full variable domain, its missing parts supplied by reference TRBV28 and TRBJ2-7, is DVKVTQSSRYLVKRTGEKVFLECVQDMDHENMFWYRQDPGLGLRLIYFSYDVKMKEKGDIPEGYSVSREKKERFSLILESASTNQTSMYLCASSLRTYSQGEQYFGPGTRLTVT.

This clonotype was found a few times. Here the CDR3 DNA reads TGTGCCAGCAGTTTAATCCCCATGGCTAGCGGGATATTAGATACGCAGTATTTT. This codes for CASSLIPMASGILDTQYF. The rearrangement uses TRBV27 and TRBJ2-3, with TRBD2 matching over 9 bases. The trim removed 2 bases at V and 5 bases at J, leaving 14 bases unmatched. This CDR3 comprises 18 residues. Germline CDR1 reads MNHEY; CDR2 reads SMNVEV (reference sequence).

This clonotype was seen ten or more times. The chain links TRBV27 to TRBJ2-7; 11 bases fit TRBD1. The germline V gene encodes CDR1 MNHEY and CDR2 SMNVEV (reference sequence). V was pared by 3 bases and J by 4 bases, with 8 bases of the junction left unmatched. The CDR3 covers 16 residues. In DNA, the CDR3 is TGTGCCAGCAGTTTCCGACCGGGACAGGGGGGGTACGAGCAGTACTTC. Its translation: CASSFRPGQGGYEQYF.

DNA for the CDR3: TGTGCCATCAGTGGGCACCTTCTCCAGGAGAGCTTAACCTACGAGCAGTACTTC. Translating gives CAISGHLLQESLTYEQYF. The J gene is TRBJ2-7, the V gene TRBV10-3, with D uncertain. Germline assignment: CDR1 ENHRY and CDR2 SYGVKD. The CDR3 length is 18 residues. Trimming took off 4 bases at V and 2 bases at J, with 24 bases between the two ends.

This chain links TRBV5-1 with TRBJ2-3, with 10 bases that match TRBD2. V was clipped by 3 bases and J by 0 bases; unmatched bases: 7. The CDR3 contains 17 residues. Per germline, CDR1 SGHRS and CDR2 YFSETQ. This CDR3 is CASSSISLAGSTDTQYF. CDR3 nucleotide sequence: TGCGCCAGCAGCTCGATATCACTAGCGGGGAGCACAGATACGCAGTATTTT. The complete variable domain, with remaining parts taken from reference TRBV5-1 and TRBJ2-3, reads KAGVTQTPRYLIKTRGQQVTLSCSPISGHRSVSWYQQTPGQGLQFLFEYFSETQRNKGNFPGRFSGRQFSNSRSEMNVSTLELGDSALYLCASSSISLAGSTDTQYFGPGTRLTVL.

This clonotype was recorded a few times. V and J are TRBV4-3 and TRBJ2-1; TRBD1 agrees at 10 bases. Germline CDR1 is LGHNA and CDR2 is YSLEER. The CDR3 runs to 13 residues. Trimming at V came to 0 bases and at J to 12 bases, leaving 2 bases not matched to a gene. CDR3 in amino acids: CASSQDRTGGQFF. The CDR3 DNA is TGCGCCAGCAGCCAAGATCGGACAGGGGGGCAGTTCTTC.

This clonotype turned up a few times. The chain combines TRBV7-2 with TRBJ2-5, with TRBD1 matching over 7 bases. The CDR3 length is 15 residues. Germline V CDR1 and CDR2: SGHTA, FQGNSA. The trim removed 5 bases at V and 2 bases at J, leaving 8 bases unmatched. The CDR3 nucleotides read TGTGCCAGCAGCCCACAACTGGACAGGCAAGAGACCCAGTACTTC. Translating gives CASSPQLDRQETQYF. Based on the CDR3 plus reference TRBV7-2 and TRBJ2-5, the full variable domain is GAGVSQSPSNKVTEKGKDVELRCDPISGHTALYWYRQSLGQGLEFLIYFQGNSAPDKSGLPSDRFSAERTGGSVSTLTIQRTQQEDSAVYLCASSPQLDRQETQYFGPGTRLLVL.

This clonotype was seen a handful of times. The chain combines TRBV20-1 with TRBJ2-5, with 10 bases identical to TRBD2. Germline assignment: CDR1 DFQATT and CDR2 SNEGSKA (reference sequence). Germline trimming cut 1 base from V and 4 bases from J; bases unmatched to any gene: 3. CDR3 length equals 14 residues. The CDR3 DNA is TGCAGTGCTAGAGGGCTAGCGGGAGTAGAGACCCAGTACTTC. It translates to CSARGLAGVETQYF.

The chain employs TRBV6-2 or TRBV6-3 and TRBJ2-7; D uncertain. The CDR3 consists of 14 residues. Trimming stripped 2 bases from V and 1 base from J, with 9 bases between. CDR1 and CDR2 from the germline V gene are MNHEY and SVGEGT. CDR3 loop: CASSYVRKSYEQYF. For the CDR3, the DNA is TGTGCCAGCAGTTACGTTCGCAAATCCTACGAGCAGTACTTC.

This clonotype was detected a few times. The CDR3, as DNA: TGCAGTGCCTTAGCGGGGGTCAGCACAGATACGCAGTATTTT. This encodes CSALAGVSTDTQYF. V usage is TRBV20-1 and J usage is TRBJ2-3; 9 nucleotides agree with TRBD2. J gave up 0 bases and V 6 bases, and 4 bases lay outside the gene matches. Germline loops: CDR1 DFQATT, CDR2 SNEGSKA (reference sequence). This CDR3 has 14 residues.

The rearrangement joins TRBV7-2 to TRBJ2-7, with D tentatively TRBD2 (6 bases). Germline V CDR1 and CDR2: SGHTA, FQGNSA. V lost 1 base, J lost 0 bases, and 13 bases lay in between. The CDR3 has 16 residues. The CDR3 sequence is CASSLVTAGTSYEQYF. The CDR3 nucleotides read TGTGCCAGCAGCTTAGTTACAGCGGGTACCTCCTACGAGCAGTACTTC.

The chain links TRBV7-9 to TRBJ1-2, with TRBD1 matching 7 bases. This CDR3 region has 16 residues. J was trimmed by 7 bases and V by 5 bases; bases with no gene match: 16. Germline CDR1 SEHNR, CDR2 FQNEAQ (reference sequence). CDR3 loop: CASSPGQESPQGGYTF. DNA of the CDR3: TGTGCCAGCAGCCCAGGACAGGAGTCCCCGCAGGGTGGCTACACCTTC.

This chain connects TRBV20-1 to TRBJ1-3; perhaps TRBD1 as D (5 bases). The germline V gene encodes CDR1 DFQATT and CDR2 SNEGSKA (reference sequence). The CDR3 totals 16 residues. Trimming took 0 bases from V and 0 from J, leaving 12 bases between them. Written as DNA, the CDR3 is TGCAGTGCTAGAGATGCCAGGGCGAACTCTGGAAACACCATATATTTT. Translation: CSARDARANSGNTIYF.